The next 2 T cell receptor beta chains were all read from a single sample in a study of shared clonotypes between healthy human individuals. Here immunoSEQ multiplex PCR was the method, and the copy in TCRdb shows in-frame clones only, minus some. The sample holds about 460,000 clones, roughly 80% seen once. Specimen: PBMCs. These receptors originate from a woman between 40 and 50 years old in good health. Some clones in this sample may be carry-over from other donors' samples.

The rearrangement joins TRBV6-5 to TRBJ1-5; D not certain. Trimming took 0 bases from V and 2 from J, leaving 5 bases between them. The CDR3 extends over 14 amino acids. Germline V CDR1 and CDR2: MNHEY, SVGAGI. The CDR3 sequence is CASSYSQGNQPQHF. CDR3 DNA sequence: TGTGCCAGCAGTTACTCGCAGGGCAATCAGCCCCAGCATTTT.

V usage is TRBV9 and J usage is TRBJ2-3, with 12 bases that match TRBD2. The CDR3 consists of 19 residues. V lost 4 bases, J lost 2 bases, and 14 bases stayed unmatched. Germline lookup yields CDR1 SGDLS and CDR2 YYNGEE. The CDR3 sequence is CASSPRPGTSGRYTDTQYF. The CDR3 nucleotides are TGTGCCAGCAGCCCACGTCCCGGGACTAGCGGGCGTTACACAGATACGCAGTATTTT.